The next 24 T cell receptor beta chains were all read from a single sample in a study of resident and recirculating memory T cells in vitiligo (dated by TCRdb to 2016 to 2019). The library was prepared using the immunoSEQ multiplex PCR assay. TCRdb took over this immuneACCESS table, retaining in-frame rearrangements with V and J assigned. Such tables are incomplete; in checked studies, under half of the missing clones stem from an unresolved V gene, and the remainder is unexplained. In this sample the table shows 70,000 to 85,000 clones, approximately 93% of which occur a single time. Of the sample, 4.9% falls within the top ten clones. The specimen was blood. These receptor sequences come from a male donor with vitiligo.

The V gene is TRBV28, the J gene TRBJ2-7, with a tentative D call TRBD2 (7 bases). The CDR3 spans 14 residues. Trimming pared 11 bases from V and 6 bases from J, leaving 23 bases between. Germline V gene lookup returns CDR1 MDHEN and CDR2 SYDVKM. The DNA for the CDR3 is TGTGCCGGAAGCCGCGGGGGCCCAGTTCGCGAGCAGTACTTC. It encodes CAGSRGGPVREQYF. Based on the CDR3 plus reference TRBV28 and TRBJ2-7, the full variable domain is DVKVTQSSRYLVKRTGEKVFLECVQDMDHENMFWYRQDPGLGLRLIYFSYDVKMKEKGDIPEGYSVSREKKERFSLILESASTNQTSMYLCAGSRGGPVREQYFGPGTRLTVT.

This chain links TRBV9 with TRBJ1-3; D gene uncertain. CDR3 length equals 17 residues. Germline CDR1 reads SGDLS; CDR2 reads YYNGEE. The V end lost 4 bases, the J end lost 0 bases, and 17 bases lay between the germline ends. CDR3 in amino acids: CASSHPPTADSGNTIYF. The CDR3 DNA reads TGTGCCAGCAGCCACCCGCCCACAGCAGACTCTGGAAACACCATATATTTT.

The chain has TRBV7-2 and TRBJ2-7; TRBD1 agrees at 11 bases. Unmatched junction bases numbered 6, after V lost 5 bases and J lost 3 bases. The germline CDR1 and CDR2 sequences are SGHTA and FQGNSA. This CDR3 has 15 amino acids. CDR3 sequence reads: CASSRSGTGGYEQYF. The CDR3 DNA follows: TGTGCCAGCAGCCGCTCAGGGACAGGGGGCTACGAGCAGTACTTC.

The chain joins TRBV19 to TRBJ1-3; 7 bases match TRBD1. Per germline, CDR1 LNHDA and CDR2 SQIVND (reference sequence). Trimming took 5 bases from V and 0 from J; bases not matched to a gene: 7. The CDR3 covers 16 residues. The CDR3 DNA is TGTGCCAGTAGTCCACAGGGGAAGAGCTCTGGAAACACCATATATTTT. It is translated as CASSPQGKSSGNTIYF.

The chain uses TRBV6-5 and TRBJ1-5, with 8 bases that match TRBD1. CDR3 length: 15 residues. The trim removed 0 bases at V and 6 bases at J, leaving 4 bases unmatched. Germline V gene data show CDR1 as MNHEY and CDR2 as SVGAGI. Here the CDR3 reads CASSYSITGGQPQHF. CDR3 coding DNA: TGTGCCAGCAGTTACTCGATAACAGGGGGTCAGCCCCAGCATTTT.

The V and J genes are TRBV7-6 and TRBJ2-7, with D maybe TRBD1 (6 bases). Germline V CDR1 and CDR2: SGHVS, FNYEAQ. Trimming removed 4 bases at V and 5 bases at J, with 15 bases between. The CDR3 loop spans 14 amino acids. CDR3 coding DNA: TGTGCCAGCAGCTCCCCGGGACAAACCAACGAGCAGTACTTC. It codes for CASSSPGQTNEQYF.

The chain carries TRBV10-3 and TRBJ1-3; D is perhaps TRBD1 (5 bases). The CDR3 is made up of 15 amino acids. V gave up 6 bases and J gave up 2 bases, with 14 bases separating them. Germline loops: CDR1 ENHRY, CDR2 SYGVKD. The CDR3 sequence: CAIRPRGGAGNTIYF. CDR3 bases: TGTGCCATCAGGCCACGGGGGGGGGCTGGAAACACCATATATTTT.

The rearrangement joins TRBV7-9 to TRBJ1-4; possibly TRBD1 for D (5 bases). This CDR3 contains 16 residues. The ends were cut back, 5 bases at V and 2 bases at J, with 15 bases in the middle. Germline CDR1 is SEHNR and CDR2 is FQNEAQ (reference sequence). The CDR3 DNA sequence: TGTGCCAGCAGCCCACCGACAGATCCCACTAATGAAAAACTGTTTTTT. Amino acid sequence: CASSPPTDPTNEKLFF.

This clone has a single count. The chain combines TRBV7-2 with TRBJ2-4; D is perhaps TRBD2 (7 bases). Between the trimmed V and J ends, which lost 5 bases and 6 bases, there was a span of 11 bases. The germline V gene has CDR1 SGHTA and CDR2 FQGNSA. CDR3 length: 13 residues. CDR3 residues: CASSRGAGNIQYF. The CDR3 nucleotides are TGTGCCAGCAGCCGGGGGGCCGGAAACATTCAGTACTTC.

The CDR3 spells CSVGSDRMNTEAFF. In nucleotides, the CDR3 is TGCAGCGTTGGGTCTGACAGAATGAACACTGAAGCTTTCTTT. This rearrangement joins TRBV29-1 to TRBJ1-1, with a possible D match to TRBD1 (5 bases). The CDR3 loop spans 14 amino acids. The ends were cut back, 4 bases at V and 0 bases at J, with 12 bases in the middle. From germline, CDR1 is SQVTM and CDR2 ANQGSEA. The full variable domain, its missing parts supplied by reference TRBV29-1 and TRBJ1-1, is SAVISQKPSRDICQRGTSLTIQCQVDSQVTMMFWYRQQPGQSLTLIATANQGSEATYESGFVIDKFPISRPNLTFSTLTVSNMSPEDSSIYLCSVGSDRMNTEAFFGQGTRLTVV.

The chain recombines TRBV2 with TRBJ1-1; D is possibly TRBD1 (6 bases). Germline values: CDR1 SNHLY, CDR2 FYNNEI. V lost 8 bases, J lost 0 bases, and 13 bases lay in between. The CDR3 runs to 14 residues. In DNA, the CDR3 is TGTGCCAGCCGACAGGTGGGGGTGAACACTGAAGCTTTCTTT. Its protein product is CASRQVGVNTEAFF.

The rearrangement links TRBV5-1 to TRBJ2-1, with a weak D call TRBD1 (5 bases). CDR1 and CDR2 (germline): SGHRS, YFSETQ. Trimming shortened V by 4 bases and J by 8 bases, and 16 bases separated the two germline ends. The CDR3 extends over 14 amino acids. CDR3 coding DNA: TGCGCCAGCAGCCTGGCCCAGGGCGAAGATGAGCAGTTCTTC. Translated, it gives CASSLAQGEDEQFF.

The rearrangement uses TRBV19 and TRBJ2-7; 7 bases are shared with TRBD1. The CDR3 runs 14 residues. With 5 bases clipped from V and 2 bases from J, the junction kept 6 bases outside the gene matches. Germline CDR1 reads LNHDA; CDR2 reads SQIVND (reference sequence). The CDR3: CASSARQGAYEQYF. CDR3 coding DNA: TGTGCCAGTAGTGCCCGACAGGGCGCCTACGAGCAGTACTTC.

This sequence joins TRBV28 and TRBJ1-5; TRBD1 aligns across 8 bases. With 2 bases clipped from V and 5 bases from J, the junction kept 2 bases outside the gene matches. From germline, CDR1 is MDHEN and CDR2 SYDVKM. This CDR3 has 14 amino acids. The chain's CDR3 is CASSLGQGHQPQHF. The CDR3, as DNA: TGTGCCAGCAGTTTAGGACAGGGTCATCAGCCCCAGCATTTT.

J is TRBJ1-1 and V is TRBV21-1; TRBD1, as called in the table, went unchecked against the DNA. TRBV21-1 is a pseudogene locus. This CDR3 spans 15 amino acids. The chain's CDR3 is CASSLPQGKWPEAFF. CDR3 sequence (DNA): TGTGCCAGCAGCTTACCCCAGGGTAAGTGGCCTGAAGCTTTCTTT.

The chain couples TRBV4-2 to TRBJ1-2, with TRBD1 matching 7 bases. The germline CDR1 and CDR2 sequences are LGHNA and YNFKEQ. This CDR3 is built from 15 residues. The V gene end was trimmed by 0 bases and the J gene end by 7 bases; junction bases not matched to a gene: 8. CDR3 loop: CASSQDTGQQAGYTF. In DNA form, the CDR3 reads TGTGCCAGCAGCCAAGATACGGGACAGCAAGCTGGCTACACCTTC.

V gene TRBV5-1 combines with J gene TRBJ1-2; D remains ambiguous. CDR1 is SGHRS and CDR2 is YFSETQ in the germline V gene. There are 12 residues in the CDR3. Trimming removed 2 bases at V and 6 bases at J, with 8 bases between. CDR3 loop: CASSFSADGYTF. CDR3 bases: TGCGCCAGCAGCTTTAGCGCGGATGGCTACACCTTC.

The V and J genes are TRBV30 and TRBJ1-5, with 7 nucleotides matching TRBD1. The CDR3 contains 15 residues. Trimming removed 3 bases from V and 0 bases from J; junction bases left unmatched: 5. CDR1 and CDR2 (germline): GTSNPN, SVGIG (reference sequence). Here the CDR3 DNA reads TGTGCCTGGAGCCGAGGGGGCCTTAGCAATCAGCCCCAGCATTTT. It codes for CAWSRGGLSNQPQHF.

The rearrangement uses TRBV7-9 and TRBJ2-4, with 7 bases fitting TRBD1. This CDR3 contains 15 residues. CDR1 and CDR2 from the germline V gene are SEHNR and FQNEAQ (reference sequence). After removal of 1 base from V and 2 bases from J, the junction contained 2 bases not matched to a gene. Written as DNA, the CDR3 is TGTGCCAGCAGCTTAGGGACAGGAACCAAAAACATTCAGTACTTC. Translating gives CASSLGTGTKNIQYF.

CDR3 residues: CASSPGHRATEAFF. The DNA for the CDR3 is TGTGCCAGCAGCCCGGGACACCGGGCGACTGAAGCTTTCTTT. The chain uses TRBV7-9 and TRBJ1-1, with D possibly being TRBD1 (6 bases). V lost 5 bases and J 5 bases, leaving 15 bases between the germline ends. The CDR3 length is 14 residues. The germline gives CDR1 SEHNR, CDR2 FQNEAQ (reference sequence). The complete variable domain, with remaining parts taken from reference TRBV7-9 and TRBJ1-1, reads DTGVSQNPRHKITKRGQNVTFRCDPISEHNRLYWYRQTLGQGPEFLTYFQNEAQLEKSRLLSDRFSAERPKGSFSTLEIQRTEQGDSAMYLCASSPGHRATEAFFGQGTRLTVV.

This chain links TRBV5-8 with TRBJ2-3; D might be TRBD1 (6 bases). The CDR3 loop spans 15 amino acids. The germline V and J ends were trimmed by 4 bases and 5 bases, with 17 bases remaining between them. CDR1 and CDR2 (germline): SGHTS, YDEGEE. The CDR3 DNA reads TGTGCCAGCAGCAGAGGGACAACCATAAAAGATACGCAGTATTTT. It codes for CASSRGTTIKDTQYF.

This clone appeared once. In DNA, the CDR3 is TGTGCCAGCTCACCAGAGGCAGGGGGACGCACTGAAGCTTTCTTT. This sequence encodes CASSPEAGGRTEAFF. The chain couples TRBV18 to TRBJ1-1; 7 bases map to TRBD1. This CDR3 region has 15 residues. J was trimmed by 4 bases and V by 2 bases; bases with no gene match: 7. From germline, CDR1 is KGHSH and CDR2 LQKENI.

The gene calls are TRBV6-5 and TRBJ2-1; 7 bases are a match to TRBD2. CDR3 size: 14 residues. Germline loops: CDR1 MNHEY, CDR2 SVGAGI. The trim removed 7 bases at V and 7 bases at J, leaving 10 bases unmatched. CDR3 in amino acids: CASTQPGEGNEQFF. The CDR3 coding sequence is TGTGCCAGCACCCAACCTGGGGAGGGGAATGAGCAGTTCTTC.

The chain recombines TRBV2 with TRBJ2-7; 11 bases are shared with TRBD1. The V gene end was trimmed by 7 bases and the J gene end by 7 bases; junction bases not matched to a gene: 3. The germline V gene has CDR1 SNHLY and CDR2 FYNNEI. The length of the CDR3 is 12 residues. The CDR3 region has the DNA TGTGCCAGCACCCGGGACAGGGGGGAGCAGTACTTC. Translated, it gives CASTRDRGEQYF.